This passage covers 27 T cell receptor beta chains from one sample sequenced in a study of T cells in Graves' hyperthyroidism and ophthalmopathy. TCR beta CDR3 sequences were amplified from RNA transcripts. Carried out on the TCR CDR3, a first-round RT-PCR used the HTBI primer set. TCRdb recomputed calls from the multiplex PCR reads with MiXCR, one row per CDR3 protein. The profile shows hundreds of thousands of distinct CDR3 sequences, about 20% of them singletons. Sequencing was performed on blood. Receptors originate from a man aged 35-49 years with Graves' ophthalmopathy.

CDR3 sequence (DNA): TGTGCCAGCAGCTTGGTGGGAACTAATGAAAAACTGTTTTTT. As protein: CASSLVGTNEKLFF. The chain uses TRBV7-9 and TRBJ1-4; D is unresolved. The V end was cut by 3 bases, the J end by 1 base, with 6 bases between. The CDR3 runs to 14 residues. From germline, CDR1 is SEHNR and CDR2 FQNEAQ (reference sequence).

This clonotype has at least ten counts. V gene TRBV6-1 combines with J gene TRBJ2-7, with a weak D call TRBD2 (5 bases). The germline V and J ends were trimmed by 5 bases and 8 bases, with 25 bases remaining between them. The germline CDR1 and CDR2 sequences are MNHNS and SASEGT. This CDR3 contains 16 residues. The CDR3 loop is CASSPVLRASPGKQYF. CDR3 nucleotide sequence: TGTGCCAGCAGTCCGGTGCTCAGAGCCTCTCCCGGGAAGCAGTACTTC.

This clonotype was seen more than once but under ten times. This sequence joins TRBV12-3 or TRBV12-4 and TRBJ1-6, with 10 bases aligning to TRBD1. Trimming took 3 bases from V and 13 from J; bases not matched to a gene: 15. The CDR3 has 17 residues. CDR3 coding DNA: TGTGCCAGCAGTTTGTCCCGGGACAGGGGCCGTAATGGGCCCCTCCACTTT. Its protein product is CASSLSRDRGRNGPLHF.

The chain uses TRBV5-1 and TRBJ2-3; D gene unclear. Trimming took 0 bases from V and 2 from J, leaving 10 bases between them. The CDR3 runs 15 residues. From germline, CDR1 is SGHRS and CDR2 YFSETQ. CDR3 bases: TGCGCCAGCAGCTTGGTGCGGTCGTACACAGATACGCAGTATTTT. It yields the protein CASSLVRSYTDTQYF.

This clonotype was found many times. J is TRBJ2-3 and V is TRBV2; 10 nucleotides align to TRBD2. Germline V CDR1 and CDR2: SNHLY, FYNNEI. Trimming at V came to 7 bases and at J to 3 bases, leaving 4 bases not matched to a gene. The CDR3 runs to 14 residues. The DNA for the CDR3 is TGTGCCAGCAATAAGCGGGGGGGAACAGATACGCAGTATTTT. This translates into CASNKRGGTDTQYF.

This clonotype has a handful of counts. A much larger clonotype is one base distant, so this may be a read error. The rearrangement links TRBV12-3 or TRBV12-4 to TRBJ2-3; 7 bases agree with TRBD2. V dropped 4 bases and J dropped 2; count of bases not matched to a gene: 12. The CDR3 contains 17 residues. CDR3 nucleotides: TGTGCCAGCAGTTCCCCGAGGGCTAGCGGCCACACAGATACGCAGTATTTT. Protein sequence: CASSSPRASGHTDTQYF.

The count of this clonotype is one. A read error may produce the germline difference seen at one junction end. This sequence joins TRBV10-3 and TRBJ1-3; D is possibly TRBD1 (5 bases). Germline-derived CDR1 and CDR2 are ENHRY and SYGVKD. The CDR3 length is 15 residues. The chain's CDR3 is CATSESQGSGNTIYF. The CDR3 DNA sequence: TGTGCCACCAGTGAGTCCCAGGGCTCCGGAAACACCATATATTTT.

This clonotype was counted between two and nine times. The chain couples TRBV7-6 to TRBJ1-5, with D unresolved. The length of the CDR3 is 13 residues. The ends were cut back, 1 base at V and 6 bases at J, with 7 bases in the middle. CDR1 SGHVS and CDR2 FNYEAQ come from the germline V gene. For the CDR3, the DNA is TGTGCCAGCAGCTTAGGGGCGGTTCAGCCCCAGCATTTT. It translates to CASSLGAVQPQHF.

This clonotype was picked up many times. The rearrangement uses TRBV11-2 and TRBJ2-2; TRBD2 agrees at 14 bases. Germline assignment: CDR1 SGHAT and CDR2 FQNNGV. The CDR3 runs to 17 residues. With 7 bases clipped from V and 7 bases from J, the junction kept 11 bases outside the gene matches. CDR3 in DNA: TGTGCCAGCATCCAGGGGACTAGCGGGAGCTACGGCGGGGAGCTGTTTTTT. Residues: CASIQGTSGSYGGELFF.

To note about this clonotype: A much larger clone lies one base from this, so it may be a read error. This chain connects TRBV30 to TRBJ2-5; D gene uncertain. CDR3 length equals 13 residues. Germline loops: CDR1 GTSNPN, CDR2 SVGIG (reference sequence). In nucleotides, the CDR3 is TGTCCCTGGAGTGACATGGGACAAGAGACCCAGTACTTC. Translating it yields CPWSDMGQETQYF.

A few counts support this clonotype. This chain links TRBV7-2 with TRBJ2-1; D is unresolved. Trimming cost V 5 bases and J 4 bases, with 15 bases left between them. Per the germline V gene, CDR1 is SGHTA and CDR2 is FQGNSA. The CDR3 has 15 amino acids. The CDR3 DNA is TGTGCCAGCAGCAGGGATGAGATCCGATACAATGAGCAGTTCTTC. Its protein is CASSRDEIRYNEQFF.

The chain combines TRBV27 with TRBJ1-1, with no clear D. V was trimmed by 4 bases and J by 1 base, leaving 13 bases between them. This CDR3 is 15 amino acids long. Germline values: CDR1 MNHEY, CDR2 SMNVEV (reference sequence). Here the CDR3 DNA reads TGTGCCAGCAGTTCGCAACCTTTCAAGAACACTGAAGCTTTCTTT. Translation gives CASSSQPFKNTEAFF.

There are many counts of this clonotype. The chain links TRBV20-1 to TRBJ2-1; D gene uncertain. V shed 5 bases and J shed 0 bases, with 14 bases lying between them. The germline gives CDR1 DFQATT, CDR2 SNEGSKA (reference sequence). CDR3 length equals 15 residues. The CDR3 DNA sequence: TGCAGTGCTGATAACAGAGTCAGCTCCTACAATGAGCAGTTCTTC. Protein product: CSADNRVSSYNEQFF.

In its sample, this clonotype was seen a few times. The V call is TRBV5-1, the J call TRBJ2-5; 11 bases are a match to TRBD2. This CDR3 comprises 15 residues. J lost 4 bases, V lost 6 bases, and 8 bases had no gene match. Germline V gene data show CDR1 as SGHRS and CDR2 as YFSETQ. The CDR3 coding sequence is TGCGCCAGCACCAGACTAGCGGGAACACGAGAGACCCAGTACTTC. As protein: CASTRLAGTRETQYF.

As to this clonotype: This may arise from a read error, as a much more abundant clone is one base away. This rearrangement joins TRBV30 to TRBJ2-7; D ambiguous. The J call may be incorrect, as the DNA end agrees better with TRBJ2-1. This CDR3 is 12 amino acids long. The germline V gene has CDR1 GTSNPN and CDR2 SVGIG (reference sequence). CDR3 in DNA: TGTGCCTGGAGGCCCAGCTCCTACGAGCAGTTCTTC. This encodes CAWRPSSYEQFF.

At least ten counts were recorded for this clonotype. The chain uses TRBV18 and TRBJ2-1, with unresolved D. The V and J ends lost 0 bases and 7 bases respectively, with 7 bases between them. Per germline, CDR1 KGHSH and CDR2 LQKENI. The CDR3 is 13 residues long. CDR3 sequence: CASSPPNENEQFF. DNA of the CDR3: TGTGCCAGCTCACCACCGAACGAAAATGAGCAGTTCTTC.

This clonotype was found many times. The chain employs TRBV5-1 and TRBJ2-3; D not resolved. Per germline, CDR1 SGHRS and CDR2 YFSETQ. CDR3 size: 15 residues. V shed 0 bases and J shed 4 bases, with 12 bases lying between them. The CDR3 nucleotides read TGCGCCAGCAGCTTGGGAACAGCAGGCCCAGATACGCAGTATTTT. Protein sequence: CASSLGTAGPDTQYF. The complete variable domain, with remaining parts taken from reference TRBV5-1 and TRBJ2-3, reads KAGVTQTPRYLIKTRGQQVTLSCSPISGHRSVSWYQQTPGQGLQFLFEYFSETQRNKGNFPGRFSGRQFSNSRSEMNVSTLELGDSALYLCASSLGTAGPDTQYFGPGTRLTVL.

The chain recombines TRBV5-4 with TRBJ2-5; D gene ambiguous. CDR1 is SGHNT and CDR2 is YYREEE in the germline V gene (reference sequence). V lost 0 bases, J lost 5 bases, and 11 bases lay in between. This CDR3 comprises 14 residues. Here the CDR3 DNA reads TGTGCCAGCAGCTTGGAAAGGGTTGGCGAGACCCAGTACTTC. It codes for CASSLERVGETQYF.

The table lists this clonotype with a few counts. This chain uses TRBV9 with TRBJ2-3; 8 bases line up with TRBD1. The CDR3 consists of 16 residues. Losses at the gene ends were 0 bases for V and 2 bases for J; bases not matched to a gene: 5. CDR1 SGDLS and CDR2 YYNGEE come from the germline V gene. CDR3 amino acids: CASSVGSGGFTDTQYF. The CDR3 DNA is TGTGCCAGCAGCGTAGGCTCAGGGGGCTTCACAGATACGCAGTATTTT.

The gene calls are TRBV20-1 and TRBJ2-1, with a possible D match to TRBD1 (5 bases). V was cut by 0 bases and J by 0 bases, with 12 bases left in between. This CDR3 region has 16 residues. Germline CDR1 DFQATT, CDR2 SNEGSKA (reference sequence). CDR3 nucleotide sequence: TGCAGTGCTAGAGACCGACAGAAACTCTCCTACAATGAGCAGTTCTTC. Translation gives CSARDRQKLSYNEQFF.

J is TRBJ2-3 and V is TRBV7-3, with D possibly being TRBD1 (5 bases). The germline V gene has CDR1 SGHTA and CDR2 FQGTGA. The V and J ends lost 3 bases and 4 bases respectively, with 11 bases between them. The CDR3 spans 14 residues. The CDR3 sequence: CASSFWSQADTQYF. CDR3 DNA sequence: TGTGCCAGCAGCTTTTGGTCACAGGCAGATACGCAGTATTTT.

Worth noting for this clonotype: The CDR3 carries no conserved terminal phenylalanine or tryptophan, so it likely arises from a read error. In nucleotides, the CDR3 is TGTGCCAGTAGTTGGGGAGGAGCTCACCCGTACGAGCAGTACCTC. This translates into CASSWGGAHPYEQYL. The V gene is TRBV6-8, the J gene TRBJ2-7; TRBD2 might be the D (6 bases). CDR3 size: 15 residues. Germline assignment: CDR1 MNHGY and CDR2 SAAAGT.

This clonotype was observed many times. The J gene is TRBJ2-7, the V gene TRBV30; 11 bases map to TRBD2. Germline lookup yields CDR1 GTSNPN and CDR2 SVGIG (reference sequence). V was pared by 3 bases and J by 5 bases, with 3 bases of the junction left unmatched. CDR3 length: 13 residues. As DNA, the CDR3 is TGTGCCTGGAGGCTAGCGGGAGGTCACGAGCAGTACTTC. The encoded protein is CAWRLAGGHEQYF.

The rearrangement uses TRBV5-6 and TRBJ2-7, with TRBD1 matching over 8 bases. Losses at the gene ends were 0 bases for V and 6 bases for J; bases not matched to a gene: 2. Germline V gene sequence: CDR1 SGHDT, CDR2 YYEEEE. The CDR3 loop spans 13 amino acids. The CDR3 protein is CASSLGTGSEQYF. DNA of the CDR3: TGTGCCAGCAGCTTGGGGACAGGGTCCGAGCAGTACTTC. The whole variable domain, filled in from reference TRBV5-6 and TRBJ2-7, reads DAGVTQSPTHLIKTRGQQVTLRCSPKSGHDTVSWYQQALGQGPQFIFQYYEEEERQRGNFPDRFSGHQFPNYSSELNVNALLLGDSALYLCASSLGTGSEQYFGPGTRLTVT.

About this clonotype itself: The conserved final phenylalanine or tryptophan is absent from the CDR3, which likely points to a read error. V gene TRBV6-2 or TRBV6-3 combines with J gene TRBJ1-1; D gene uncertain. V was trimmed by 5 bases and J by 3 bases, leaving 16 bases between them. The CDR3 has 15 residues. Germline V gives CDR1 MNHEY, CDR2 SVGEGT. CDR3 sequence (DNA): TGTGCCAGCAGTCTACTAGGCCTTGGGGACACTGAAGCTTTCCTT. Translating gives CASSLLGLGDTEAFL.

The CDR3 coding sequence is TGTGCTAGTGGTCTCTCACCGGGACAGGGGTACTCCTACGAGCAGTACTTC. Translated: CASGLSPGQGYSYEQYF. V is TRBV12-5 and J is TRBJ2-7; 10 nucleotides agree with TRBD1. The CDR3 extends over 17 amino acids. Germline CDR1 reads LGHNT; CDR2 reads FRNRAP. The ends lost 5 bases at V and 0 bases at J; junction bases unmatched: 10.

The rearrangement uses TRBV11-2 and TRBJ2-7; D not resolved. Trimming took 5 bases from V and 6 from J, leaving 14 bases between them. The CDR3 length is 13 residues. The germline V gene encodes CDR1 SGHAT and CDR2 FQNNGV. The CDR3 sequence: CASSHEHLGEQYF. The CDR3 DNA is TGTGCCAGCAGCCACGAACATCTGGGCGAGCAGTACTTC.